This T cell receptor beta chain stems from a study of cytomegalovirus exposure and HLA in healthy donors. PCR used 60 Vbeta primers and 13 Jbeta primers. Libraries were prepared by immunoSEQ multiplex PCR; TCRdb keeps only in-frame clonotypes and omits some of them. The listing contains tens of thousands of clones. Germline V gene sequence: CDR1 LNHDA, CDR2 SQIVND (reference sequence). V was cut by 7 bases and J by 5 bases, with 23 bases left in between. There are 16 residues in the CDR3. The rearrangement joins TRBV19 to TRBJ1-2; possibly TRBD1 for D (5 bases). The clonotype comes from a male donor in good health and CMV-seronegative. Sequenced sample: PBMCs. CDR3 loop: CASTEPGGTAGYGYTF. The CDR3 DNA reads as TGTGCCAGTACGGAGCCCGGGGGGACGGCGGGTTATGGCTACACCTTC.